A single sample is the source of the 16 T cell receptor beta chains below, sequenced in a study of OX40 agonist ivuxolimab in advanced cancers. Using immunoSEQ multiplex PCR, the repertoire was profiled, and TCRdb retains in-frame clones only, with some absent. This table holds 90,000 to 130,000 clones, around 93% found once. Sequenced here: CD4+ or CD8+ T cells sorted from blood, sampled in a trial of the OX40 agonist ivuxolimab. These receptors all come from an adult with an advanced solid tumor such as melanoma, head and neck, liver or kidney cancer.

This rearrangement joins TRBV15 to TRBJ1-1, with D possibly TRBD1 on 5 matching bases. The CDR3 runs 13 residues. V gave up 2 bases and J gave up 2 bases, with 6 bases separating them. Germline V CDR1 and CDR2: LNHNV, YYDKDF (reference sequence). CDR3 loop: CATSRTGNTEAFF. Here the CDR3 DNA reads TGTGCCACCAGCAGAACAGGCAACACTGAAGCTTTCTTT.

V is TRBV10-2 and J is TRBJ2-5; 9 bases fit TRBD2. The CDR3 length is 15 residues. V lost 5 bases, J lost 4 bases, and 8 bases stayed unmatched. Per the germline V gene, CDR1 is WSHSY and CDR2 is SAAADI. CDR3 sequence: CASSIIAGVRETQYF. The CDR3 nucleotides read TGCGCCAGCAGTATCATAGCGGGAGTGAGAGAGACCCAGTACTTC.

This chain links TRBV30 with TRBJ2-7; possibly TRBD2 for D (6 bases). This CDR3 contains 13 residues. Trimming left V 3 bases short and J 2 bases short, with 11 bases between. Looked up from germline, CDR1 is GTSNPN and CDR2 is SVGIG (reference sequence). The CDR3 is CAWRGASAYEQYF. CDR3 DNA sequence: TGTGCCTGGAGGGGAGCTAGCGCCTACGAGCAGTACTTC.

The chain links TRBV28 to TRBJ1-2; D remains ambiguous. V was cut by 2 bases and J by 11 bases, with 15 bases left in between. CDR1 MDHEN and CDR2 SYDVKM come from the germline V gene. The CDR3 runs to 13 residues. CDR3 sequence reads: CASSLDRQDKYTF. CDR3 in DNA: TGTGCCAGCAGTTTAGATCGGCAAGATAAGTACACCTTC.

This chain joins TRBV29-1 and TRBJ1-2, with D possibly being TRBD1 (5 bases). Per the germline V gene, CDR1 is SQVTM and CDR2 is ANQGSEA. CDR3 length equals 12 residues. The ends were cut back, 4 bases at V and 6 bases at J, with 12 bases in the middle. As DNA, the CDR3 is TGCAGCGTTGTCAACGGGGCGCATGGCTACACCTTC. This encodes CSVVNGAHGYTF.

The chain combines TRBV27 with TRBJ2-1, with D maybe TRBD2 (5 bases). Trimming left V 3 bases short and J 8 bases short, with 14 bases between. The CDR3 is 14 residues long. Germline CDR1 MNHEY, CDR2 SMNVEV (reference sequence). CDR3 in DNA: TGTGCCAGCAGTTTTGTCGGTATTAGCGATGAGCAGTTCTTC. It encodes CASSFVGISDEQFF.

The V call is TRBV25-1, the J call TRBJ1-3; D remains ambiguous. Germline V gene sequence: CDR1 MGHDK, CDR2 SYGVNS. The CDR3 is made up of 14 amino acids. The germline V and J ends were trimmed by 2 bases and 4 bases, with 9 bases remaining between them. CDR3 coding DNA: TGTGCCAGCAGTGAAGAACGTTCGGGAAACACCATATATTTT. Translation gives CASSEERSGNTIYF.

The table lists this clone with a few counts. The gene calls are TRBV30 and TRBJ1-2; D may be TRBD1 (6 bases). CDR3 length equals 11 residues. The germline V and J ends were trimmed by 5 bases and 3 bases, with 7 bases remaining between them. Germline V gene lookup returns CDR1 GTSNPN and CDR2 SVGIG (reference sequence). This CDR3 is CAWRTDYGYTF. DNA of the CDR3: TGTGCCTGGCGGACAGACTATGGCTACACCTTC.

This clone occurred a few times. CDR3 region: CASSAVGVNIQYF. In DNA, the CDR3 is TGTGCCAGCAGTGCGGTGGGAGTAAACATTCAGTACTTC. V usage is TRBV6-1 and J usage is TRBJ2-4; D possibly corresponds to TRBD2 (5 bases). V was cut by 4 bases and J by 6 bases, with 10 bases left in between. Germline assignment: CDR1 MNHNS and CDR2 SASEGT. This CDR3 has 13 residues.

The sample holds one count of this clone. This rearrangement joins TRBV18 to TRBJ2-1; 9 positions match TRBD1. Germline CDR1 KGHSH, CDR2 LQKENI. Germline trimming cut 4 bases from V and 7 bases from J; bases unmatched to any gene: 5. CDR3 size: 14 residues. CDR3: CASSQTGTGNEQFF. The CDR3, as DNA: TGTGCCAGCTCACAAACCGGGACAGGGAATGAGCAGTTCTTC. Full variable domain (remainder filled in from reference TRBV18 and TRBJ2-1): NAGVMQNPRHLVRRRGQEARLRCSPMKGHSHVYWYRQLPEEGLKFMVYLQKENIIDESGMPKERFSAEFPKEGPSILRIQQVVRGDSAAYFCASSQTGTGNEQFFGPGTRLTVL.

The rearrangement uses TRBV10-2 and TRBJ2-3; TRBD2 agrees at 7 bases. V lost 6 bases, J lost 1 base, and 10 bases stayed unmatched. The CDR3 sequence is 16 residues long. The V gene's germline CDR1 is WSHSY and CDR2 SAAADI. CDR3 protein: CASRGALLAGTDTQYF. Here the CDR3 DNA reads TGCGCCAGCAGAGGAGCCCTCCTAGCGGGCACAGATACGCAGTATTTT.

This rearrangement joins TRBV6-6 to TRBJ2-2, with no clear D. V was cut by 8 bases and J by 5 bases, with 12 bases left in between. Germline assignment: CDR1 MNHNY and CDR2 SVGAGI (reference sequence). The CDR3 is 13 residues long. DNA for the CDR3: TGTGCCAGCGAGTACGGGCCAACCGGGGAGCTGTTTTTT. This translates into CASEYGPTGELFF.

The CDR3 loop reads CASSTPHRGLNTEAFF. CDR3 nucleotide sequence: TGTGCCAGTAGTACACCCCACAGGGGGCTGAACACTGAAGCTTTCTTT. The rearrangement joins TRBV19 to TRBJ1-1; TRBD1 aligns across 9 bases. The junction had 6 bases not matched to a gene; V was cut back by 4 bases and J by 0 bases. Germline V gene lookup returns CDR1 LNHDA and CDR2 SQIVND (reference sequence). This CDR3 region has 16 residues. Based on the CDR3 plus reference TRBV19 and TRBJ1-1, the full variable domain is DGGITQSPKYLFRKEGQNVTLSCEQNLNHDAMYWYRQDPGQGLRLIYYSQIVNDFQKGDIAEGYSVSREKKESFPLTVTSAQKNPTAFYLCASSTPHRGLNTEAFFGQGTRLTVV.

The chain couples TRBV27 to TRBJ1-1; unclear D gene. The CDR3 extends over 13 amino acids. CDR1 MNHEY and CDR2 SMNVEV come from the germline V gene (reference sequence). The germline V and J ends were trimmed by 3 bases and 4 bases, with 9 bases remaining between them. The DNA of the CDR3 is TGTGCCAGCAGTTTCGAAAAATCCACTGAAGCTTTCTTT. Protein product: CASSFEKSTEAFF.

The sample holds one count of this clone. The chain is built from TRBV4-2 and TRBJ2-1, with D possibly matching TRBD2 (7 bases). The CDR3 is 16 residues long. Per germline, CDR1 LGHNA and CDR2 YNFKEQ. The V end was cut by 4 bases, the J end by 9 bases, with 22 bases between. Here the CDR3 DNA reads TGTGCCAGCAGCCTCCCCGGGGGGCGGACCAGCGGTGAGCAGTTCTTC. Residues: CASSLPGGRTSGEQFF.

This CDR3 is CASSSQGAYEQYF. DNA of the CDR3: TGCGCCAGCAGCAGCCAGGGAGCTTACGAGCAGTACTTC. The V gene is TRBV5-1, the J gene TRBJ2-7, with D possibly called TRBD1 or TRBD2 (5 bases each). The CDR3 spans 13 residues. Trimming removed 4 bases at V and 4 bases at J, with 12 bases between. CDR1 and CDR2 from the germline V gene are SGHRS and YFSETQ.